These 14 T cell receptor beta chains originate from one sample sequenced in a study of cytomegalovirus exposure and HLA in healthy donors. The PCR was carried out with 60 Vbeta primers and 13 Jbeta primers. TCRdb keeps only in-frame clones here, not all; method: immunoSEQ multiplex PCR. The sample yields under 200,000 clones, about 77% seen once. Material for sequencing was PBMCs. The receptors were sampled from a man in his sixties in good health and CMV-seronegative.

The rearrangement uses TRBV2 and TRBJ2-1, with TRBD1 as a possible D gene (5 bases). V was trimmed by 5 bases and J by 7 bases, leaving 18 bases between them. The germline gives CDR1 SNHLY, CDR2 FYNNEI. The CDR3 is 15 amino acids. The DNA for the CDR3 is TGTGCCAGCAGTCTACTTAGGGTGGCAGGGAATGAGCAGTTCTTC. It yields the protein CASSLLRVAGNEQFF.

This chain joins TRBV28 and TRBJ1-1, with 7 bases that match TRBD1. V was pared by 6 bases and J by 2 bases, with 15 bases of the junction left unmatched. Germline V CDR1 and CDR2: MDHEN, SYDVKM. This CDR3 has 17 amino acids. The DNA for the CDR3 is TGTGCCAGCAGGCACGCAGGGGGGACAACCACTAACACTGAAGCTTTCTTT. It translates to CASRHAGGTTTNTEAFF.

V is TRBV11-2 and J is TRBJ2-1; TRBD2 aligns across 7 bases. Per the germline V gene, CDR1 is SGHAT and CDR2 is FQNNGV. The CDR3 is made up of 16 amino acids. J was trimmed by 1 base and V by 1 base; bases with no gene match: 4. Here the CDR3 DNA reads TGTGCCAGCAGCTTAGGGCACGGGGGGTCCTACAATGAGCAGTTCTTC. Encoded protein: CASSLGHGGSYNEQFF.

J is TRBJ1-1 and V is TRBV5-4, with 8 nucleotides matching TRBD1. Germline V gives CDR1 SGHNT, CDR2 YYREEE (reference sequence). The CDR3 covers 16 residues. V trimming: 0 bases; J trimming: 0 bases; junction bases outside the gene matches: 4. For the CDR3, the DNA is TGTGCCAGCAGCTTGGGGGGGACAGGATTGAACACTGAAGCTTTCTTT. Translating it yields CASSLGGTGLNTEAFF.

J is TRBJ1-1 and V is TRBV5-8, with D uncertain. V lost 3 bases and J 6 bases, leaving 27 bases between the germline ends. The V gene's germline CDR1 is SGHTS and CDR2 YDEGEE. The CDR3 has 18 amino acids. The CDR3 DNA is TGTGCCAGCAGCTGGGTACGGGGAGGGCTAGGTATTGGCTCTGAAGCTTTCTTT. Its protein product is CASSWVRGGLGIGSEAFF.

CDR3 protein: CATSQGQGYNEQFF. CDR3 DNA: TGTGCCACCAGCCAGGGACAGGGTTACAATGAGCAGTTCTTC. The J gene is TRBJ2-1, the V gene TRBV15; 9 bases are a match to TRBD1. The germline V gene has CDR1 LNHNV and CDR2 YYDKDF (reference sequence). This CDR3 is 14 amino acids long. V lost 5 bases to trimming and J lost 4 bases; unmatched junction nucleotides: 3. The complete variable domain, with remaining parts taken from reference TRBV15 and TRBJ2-1, reads DAMVIQNPRYQVTQFGKPVTLSCSQTLNHNVMYWYQQKSSQAPKLLFHYYDKDFNNEADTPDNFQSRRPNTSFCFLDIRSPGLGDTAMYLCATSQGQGYNEQFFGPGTRLTVL.

The rearrangement links TRBV19 to TRBJ2-7, with 7 bases identical to TRBD2. This CDR3 is built from 14 residues. Germline V gene sequence: CDR1 LNHDA, CDR2 SQIVND (reference sequence). J gave up 2 bases and V 6 bases, and 7 bases lay outside the gene matches. The CDR3 region has the DNA TGTGCCAGTAGCCGGGAGGCGGAAACCTACGAGCAGTACTTC. This encodes CASSREAETYEQYF.

In nucleotides, the CDR3 is TGTGCCAGCAGCTTACCCGGGACAGGGAGCCACATTCAGTACTTC. Translating gives CASSLPGTGSHIQYF. The V and J genes are TRBV7-2 and TRBJ2-4; 9 bases match TRBD1. V was pared by 2 bases and J by 8 bases, with 7 bases of the junction left unmatched. Germline CDR1 SGHTA, CDR2 FQGNSA. The CDR3 contains 15 residues. The full variable domain, its missing parts supplied by reference TRBV7-2 and TRBJ2-4, is GAGVSQSPSNKVTEKGKDVELRCDPISGHTALYWYRQSLGQGLEFLIYFQGNSAPDKSGLPSDRFSAERTGGSVSTLTIQRTQQEDSAVYLCASSLPGTGSHIQYFGAGTRLSVL.

The rearrangement links TRBV6-1 to TRBJ1-1; D is undetermined. Germline-derived CDR1 and CDR2 are MNHNS and SASEGT. The CDR3 sequence is 15 residues long. Trimming took 7 bases from V and 1 from J, leaving 16 bases between them. The CDR3 DNA reads as TGTGCCAGCACCCTCCACCCCTCCGGGAACACTGAAGCTTTCTTT. Translation: CASTLHPSGNTEAFF.

This clone showed up just a few times. J is TRBJ2-2 and V is TRBV9; tentatively, D is TRBD2 (5 bases). The CDR3 contains 16 residues. With 4 bases removed from V and 0 bases from J, the gap between germline ends came to 13 bases. Germline loops: CDR1 SGDLS, CDR2 YYNGEE. In DNA form, the CDR3 reads TGTGCCAGCAGCCTCGGACTCCTCGCGAACACCGGGGAGCTGTTTTTT. Amino acids: CASSLGLLANTGELFF.

V usage is TRBV29-1 and J usage is TRBJ1-1; TRBD1 aligns across 8 bases. The CDR3 consists of 13 residues. Germline lookup yields CDR1 SQVTM and CDR2 ANQGSEA. The DNA of the CDR3 is TGCAGTGGGGGGGACAGGCAGAACACTGAAGCTTTCTTT. Encoded protein: CSGGDRQNTEAFF. The whole variable domain, filled in from reference TRBV29-1 and TRBJ1-1, reads SAVISQKPSRDICQRGTSLTIQCQVDSQVTMMFWYRQQPGQSLTLIATANQGSEATYESGFVIDKFPISRPNLTFSTLTVSNMSPEDSSIYLCSGGDRQNTEAFFGQGTRLTVV.

The chain joins TRBV19 to TRBJ1-1; TRBD1 might be the D (6 bases). This CDR3 is built from 14 residues. From germline, CDR1 is LNHDA and CDR2 SQIVND (reference sequence). V was clipped by 5 bases and J by 4 bases, with 14 bases between them. CDR3: CASSSWGGGTEAFF. The CDR3 DNA reads as TGTGCCAGTAGTTCGTGGGGGGGCGGCACTGAAGCTTTCTTT.

The chain couples TRBV5-4 to TRBJ1-1, with a tentative D call TRBD1 (5 bases). Germline V gene sequence: CDR1 SGHNT, CDR2 YYREEE (reference sequence). The ends were cut back, 5 bases at V and 4 bases at J, with 18 bases in the middle. This CDR3 contains 15 residues. CDR3 coding DNA: TGTGCCAGCAGTCCCCCGGGCAGGGAGGGCACTGAAGCTTTCTTT. It is translated as CASSPPGREGTEAFF. Full variable domain (outside the CDR3, taken from reference TRBV5-4 and TRBJ1-1): ETGVTQSPTHLIKTRGQQVTLRCSSQSGHNTVSWYQQALGQGPQFIFQYYREEENGRGNFPPRFSGLQFPNYSSELNVNALELDDSALYLCASSPPGREGTEAFFGQGTRLTVV.

The chain uses TRBV28 and TRBJ2-1; 9 bases align to TRBD2. The CDR3 is 14 residues long. CDR1 is MDHEN, CDR2 SYDVKM, per germline. J gave up 7 bases and V 2 bases, and 3 bases lay outside the gene matches. The DNA for the CDR3 is TGTGCCAGCAGTTTAGTAGCGGGAGCAAATGAGCAGTTCTTC. Its protein product is CASSLVAGANEQFF.